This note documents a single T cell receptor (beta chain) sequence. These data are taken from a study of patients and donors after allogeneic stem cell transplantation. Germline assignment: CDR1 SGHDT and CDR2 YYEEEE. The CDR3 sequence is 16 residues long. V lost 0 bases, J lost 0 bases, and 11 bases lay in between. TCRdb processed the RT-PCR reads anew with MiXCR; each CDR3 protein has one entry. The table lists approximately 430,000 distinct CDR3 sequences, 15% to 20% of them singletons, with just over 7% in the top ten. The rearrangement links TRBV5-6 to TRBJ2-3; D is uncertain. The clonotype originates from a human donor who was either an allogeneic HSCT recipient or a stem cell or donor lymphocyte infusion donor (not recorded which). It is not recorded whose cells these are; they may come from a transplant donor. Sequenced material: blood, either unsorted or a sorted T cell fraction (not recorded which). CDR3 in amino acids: CASSLGRPTSTDTQYF. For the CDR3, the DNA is TGTGCCAGCAGCTTGGGACGGCCTACTAGCACAGATACGCAGTATTTT.